This T cell receptor beta chain derives from a study of response to subunit inactivated influenza vaccine. TCRdb re-analysed the RT-PCR reads in MiXCR, keeping a single row per CDR3 protein. This table holds around 710,000 distinct CDR3 sequences, approximately 15% found once. This CDR3 spans 16 amino acids. Per germline, CDR1 SGHTA and CDR2 FQGNSA. V dropped 3 bases and J dropped 4; count of bases not matched to a gene: 8. The sample here was PBMCs from blood, taken less than 15 days before vaccination. V gene TRBV7-2 combines with J gene TRBJ2-5; 10 positions agree with TRBD1. This TCR was recovered from a man aged 50 or older who received an inactivated influenza vaccine. For the CDR3, the DNA is TGTGCCAGCAGCTTGACCCGGACAGGGGGGCGAGAGACCCAGTACTTC. Translated, it gives CASSLTRTGGRETQYF.